This T cell receptor beta chain was captured in a study of blood T cells in healthy people across ages. Only a few counts were recorded for this clonotype. Germline V gene lookup returns CDR1 MNHEY and CDR2 SVGAGI. This CDR3 comprises 11 residues. Trimming took off 4 bases at V and 8 bases at J, with 8 bases between the two ends. The authors ran a second PCR of about 7 to 11 cycles using a sample-barcoded 5' primer and a J-beta primer mix. A single record per CDR3 protein comes from TCRdb applying MiXCR to the 5' RACE reads. The sample carries 1.5 million to 2 million distinct CDR3 sequences, about 35% recorded once.

V gene TRBV6-5 combines with J gene TRBJ1-1; D is undetermined. Sequences were obtained from blood. This TCR was recovered from a woman younger than 45 in good health. CDR3 coding DNA: TGTGCCAGCAGTTTCCGGAGCGAAGCTTTCTTT. Amino acid sequence: CASSFRSEAFF.